This T cell receptor (beta chain) originates from a study of type 1 regulatory T cells. TCRdb called the reads again in MiXCR, with one record for every CDR3 protein. The sample carries fewer than 75,000 distinct CDR3 sequences, about 48% recorded once. The CDR3 length is 15 residues. Germline CDR1 is MNHEY and CDR2 is SMNVEV (reference sequence). V was trimmed by 6 bases and J by 5 bases, leaving 19 bases between them. As for this clonotype: Its antigen is undetermined.

The receptor was derived from a human donor in good health. V and J are TRBV27 and TRBJ1-1; D is unresolved. The sequenced material came from cultured non-Tr1 T cells, either the whole culture or a sorted T cell fraction (not recorded which). The CDR3, as DNA: TGTGCCAGCAGCCCCCTTGAGGGTAAGGGAACTGAAGCTTTCTTT. This sequence encodes CASSPLEGKGTEAFF.